The 32 T cell receptor beta chains given below trace back to one sample, sequenced in a study of sequential checkpoint blockade in melanoma. This sample's treatment: randomized to nivolumab then ipilimumab (arm A) or the reverse (arm B). Sequencing used immunoSEQ multiplex PCR; TCRdb keeps in-frame clones, though not all of them. The sample carries some 13,000 clones, around 70% recorded once. Material: CD8+ T cells sorted from blood (inferred from file names), obtained from a patient given nivolumab and ipilimumab in sequence. These receptors all come from a human donor with melanoma.

The chain uses TRBV4-3 and TRBJ2-1; 12 bases are a match to TRBD2. The CDR3 totals 16 residues. Germline V lookup: CDR1 LGHNA, CDR2 YSLEER. J was trimmed by 6 bases and V by 1 base; bases with no gene match: 4. The chain's CDR3 is CASSQGTSGKVNEQFF. As DNA, the CDR3 is TGCGCCAGCAGCCAAGGGACTAGCGGGAAGGTCAATGAGCAGTTCTTC.

V is TRBV19 and J is TRBJ1-5; 7 bases line up with TRBD1. This CDR3 comprises 19 residues. The V gene end was trimmed by 1 base and the J gene end by 0 bases; junction bases not matched to a gene: 12. CDR1 and CDR2 from the germline V gene are LNHDA and SQIVND (reference sequence). The CDR3 DNA reads TGTGCCAGTAGTATAGTGCAGGGGGTTGCGGAGTATAGCAATCAGCCCCAGCATTTT. Amino acid sequence: CASSIVQGVAEYSNQPQHF.

The chain employs TRBV9 and TRBJ2-7; the match to TRBD1 covers 11 bases. The V gene end was trimmed by 3 bases and the J gene end by 5 bases; junction bases not matched to a gene: 7. Germline CDR1 SGDLS, CDR2 YYNGEE. The length of the CDR3 is 15 residues. The CDR3 loop is CASSEGGQGGDEQYF. For the CDR3, the DNA is TGTGCCAGCAGCGAGGGGGGACAGGGGGGCGACGAGCAGTACTTC.

This clone was seen a handful of times. V usage is TRBV19 and J usage is TRBJ2-7, with D tentatively TRBD2 (6 bases). Germline V gene sequence: CDR1 LNHDA, CDR2 SQIVND (reference sequence). The CDR3 runs to 15 residues. Deletions cut 1 base from V and 4 bases from J, with 14 bases between. CDR3 in DNA: TGTGCCAGTAGTATAGCCGCGGGAAAGGGTTACGAGCAGTACTTC. Its translation is CASSIAAGKGYEQYF. Supplemented by reference TRBV19 and TRBJ2-7, the full variable domain reads DGGITQSPKYLFRKEGQNVTLSCEQNLNHDAMYWYRQDPGQGLRLIYYSQIVNDFQKGDIAEGYSVSREKKESFPLTVTSAQKNPTAFYLCASSIAAGKGYEQYFGPGTRLTVT.

The chain couples TRBV6-5 to TRBJ1-1; 7 bases align to TRBD1. CDR3 length: 13 residues. J gave up 6 bases and V 5 bases, and 6 bases lay outside the gene matches. CDR1 is MNHEY, CDR2 SVGAGI, per germline. As DNA, the CDR3 is TGTGCCAGCAGTACAGGGGTCCGTGCTGAAGCTTTCTTT. Translation gives CASSTGVRAEAFF.

This rearrangement joins TRBV7-2 to TRBJ1-4, with 10 bases matching TRBD1. The CDR3 loop spans 14 amino acids. V shed 6 bases and J 7 bases; nucleotides not matched to a gene: 5. Germline V CDR1 and CDR2: SGHTA, FQGNSA. This chain's CDR3 is CASRRQGAFEKLFF. DNA of the CDR3: TGTGCCAGCAGGCGACAGGGGGCATTTGAAAAACTGTTTTTT.

This rearrangement joins TRBV7-9 to TRBJ2-5; 11 bases are a match to TRBD1. This CDR3 comprises 16 residues. V shed 3 bases, J shed 5 bases, and the junction held 8 bases outside the gene matches. Germline V CDR1 and CDR2: SEHNR, FQNEAQ (reference sequence). This CDR3 is CASSFSGQGVHETQYF. The CDR3 coding sequence is TGTGCCAGCAGCTTCTCGGGACAGGGGGTTCATGAGACCCAGTACTTC.

The chain uses TRBV30 and TRBJ2-7; D may be TRBD1 (5 bases). V gave up 4 bases and J gave up 1 base, with 20 bases separating them. From germline, CDR1 is GTSNPN and CDR2 SVGIG (reference sequence). This CDR3 contains 16 residues. The CDR3 nucleotides are TGTGCCTGGATCCCATCAAGACAGTTGCCTTCCTACGAGCAGTACTTC. Protein product: CAWIPSRQLPSYEQYF.

Only a few counts were recorded for this clone. The chain combines TRBV27 with TRBJ1-2; D gene unclear. V was pared by 2 bases and J by 2 bases, with 18 bases between. This CDR3 spans 17 amino acids. In germline, CDR1 is MNHEY, CDR2 SMNVEV (reference sequence). CDR3 bases: TGTGCCAGCAGTTTAGACCGACGCGTAGGAGAGAACTATGGCTACACCTTC. Its protein is CASSLDRRVGENYGYTF.

The chain recombines TRBV4-2 with TRBJ1-2, with 11 bases aligning to TRBD1. The junction had 11 bases not matched to a gene; V was cut back by 5 bases and J by 3 bases. CDR1 LGHNA and CDR2 YNFKEQ come from the germline V gene. The CDR3 spans 17 residues. The CDR3 DNA follows: TGTGCCAGCAGCTTGGAAGTCCCGGGACAGGGGGACTATGGCTACACCTTC. As protein: CASSLEVPGQGDYGYTF.

The gene calls are TRBV7-9 and TRBJ2-1; 10 bases align to TRBD2. The CDR3 has 16 amino acids. V trimming: 5 bases; J trimming: 10 bases; junction bases outside the gene matches: 14. Germline CDR1 is SEHNR and CDR2 is FQNEAQ (reference sequence). CDR3 in amino acids: CASSPRLAGAAGEQFF. The CDR3 DNA reads TGTGCCAGCAGCCCCAGACTAGCGGGTGCCGCCGGGGAGCAGTTCTTC.

This sequence joins TRBV6-1 and TRBJ2-1, with TRBD1 as a possible D gene (6 bases). Germline V gene sequence: CDR1 MNHNS, CDR2 SASEGT. V gave up 7 bases and J gave up 2 bases, with 12 bases separating them. The CDR3 spans 14 residues. CDR3 in amino acids: CASMGAPTYNEQFF. The CDR3 bases are TGTGCCAGCATGGGGGCCCCTACCTACAATGAGCAGTTCTTC.

This chain joins TRBV9 and TRBJ2-3; the D is unclear. Germline CDR1 is SGDLS and CDR2 is YYNGEE. Deletions cut 0 bases from V and 12 bases from J, with 11 bases between. The CDR3 covers 12 residues. CDR3 DNA: TGTGCCAGCAGCGTAGACCAAGCTCCCCAGTATTTT. Its translation is CASSVDQAPQYF.

This sequence joins TRBV19 and TRBJ1-2; D not resolved. V shed 6 bases and J shed 8 bases, with 10 bases lying between them. Per the germline V gene, CDR1 is LNHDA and CDR2 is SQIVND (reference sequence). CDR3 length: 11 amino acids. The CDR3 here is CASRQAWGYTF. The CDR3 DNA is TGTGCCAGTAGGCAGGCGTGGGGCTACACCTTC.

V and J are TRBV7-9 and TRBJ2-7; possibly TRBD2 for D (6 bases). Trimming cost V 3 bases and J 1 base, with 10 bases left between them. CDR1 is SEHNR, CDR2 FQNEAQ, per germline (reference sequence). The CDR3 sequence is 14 residues long. The CDR3 nucleotides are TGTGCCAGCAGCTTCGACGGGGGATCCTACGAGCAGTACTTC. Its translation is CASSFDGGSYEQYF.

The rearrangement uses TRBV7-2 and TRBJ2-3, with 15 bases that match TRBD2. The CDR3 consists of 17 residues. V was pared by 5 bases and J by 3 bases, with 6 bases of the junction left unmatched. CDR1 is SGHTA, CDR2 FQGNSA, per germline. CDR3 region: CASSPGTSGGRTDTQYF. The CDR3 coding sequence is TGTGCCAGCAGCCCCGGGACTAGCGGGGGGAGGACAGATACGCAGTATTTT.

This chain links TRBV27 with TRBJ2-1; 7 bases agree with TRBD2. The CDR3 runs 15 residues. Losses at the gene ends were 3 bases for V and 1 base for J; bases not matched to a gene: 3. CDR1 MNHEY and CDR2 SMNVEV come from the germline V gene (reference sequence). DNA for the CDR3: TGTGCCAGCAGTTTGGGAGGGCGATCCTACAATGAGCAGTTCTTC. Encoded protein: CASSLGGRSYNEQFF.

This sequence joins TRBV7-3 and TRBJ2-1; no firm D call. Germline V gives CDR1 SGHTA, CDR2 FQGTGA. The germline V and J ends were trimmed by 5 bases and 7 bases, with 18 bases remaining between them. The CDR3 runs 15 residues. CDR3 sequence (DNA): TGTGCCAGCAGCCTGATAGCAAACCCGAGGAATGAGCAGTTCTTC. Translated: CASSLIANPRNEQFF. Combining the CDR3 with reference TRBV7-3 and TRBJ2-1 gives the whole variable domain GAGVSQTPSNKVTEKGKYVELRCDPISGHTALYWYRQSLGQGPEFLIYFQGTGAADDSGLPNDRFFAVRPEGSVSTLKIQRTERGDSAVYLCASSLIANPRNEQFFGPGTRLTVL.

This chain joins TRBV7-2 and TRBJ2-7, with D perhaps matching TRBD1 (6 bases). This CDR3 has 15 amino acids. Germline values: CDR1 SGHTA, CDR2 FQGNSA. V was clipped by 5 bases and J by 0 bases, with 14 bases between them. The CDR3 sequence is CASSRGWDNSYEQYF. The CDR3 DNA reads TGTGCCAGCAGCCGTGGCTGGGACAACTCCTACGAGCAGTACTTC.

V and J are TRBV9 and TRBJ2-2, with 7 nucleotides matching TRBD1. The CDR3 is made up of 13 amino acids. Per germline, CDR1 SGDLS and CDR2 YYNGEE. J lost 5 bases, V lost 2 bases, and 0 bases had no gene match. The CDR3 reads CASSVTGTGELFF. As DNA, the CDR3 is TGTGCCAGCAGCGTGACAGGGACCGGGGAGCTGTTTTTT.

The DNA for the CDR3 is TGTGCCAGCAGCTGGCTAGCGGGGAGCACAGATACGCAGTATTTT. Translation: CASSWLAGSTDTQYF. J is TRBJ2-3 and V is TRBV7-6, with 9 bases identical to TRBD2. There are 15 residues in the CDR3. CDR1 is SGHVS, CDR2 FNYEAQ, per germline. V lost 4 bases, J lost 0 bases, and 2 bases stayed unmatched.

The rearrangement uses TRBV2 and TRBJ2-3; 11 bases agree with TRBD2. The CDR3 length is 20 residues. Germline V gives CDR1 SNHLY, CDR2 FYNNEI. The junction had 23 bases not matched to a gene; V was cut back by 6 bases and J by 6 bases. This chain's CDR3 is CASRERGQDIAGGQKDTQYF. CDR3 sequence (DNA): TGTGCCAGCAGGGAAAGGGGACAAGACATAGCGGGGGGGCAGAAGGATACGCAGTATTTT.

This clone appeared once. The V call is TRBV4-3, the J call TRBJ2-3; D is unresolved. Trimming shortened V by 0 bases and J by 5 bases, and 9 bases separated the two germline ends. Germline assignment: CDR1 LGHNA and CDR2 YSLEER. The CDR3 consists of 14 residues. The CDR3 is CASSQETYGDTQYF. The CDR3, as DNA: TGCGCCAGCAGCCAAGAGACATATGGAGATACGCAGTATTTT.

This clone was seen just once. The chain uses TRBV6-5 and TRBJ1-1, with a weak D call TRBD1 (5 bases). Germline V CDR1 and CDR2: MNHEY, SVGAGI. V gave up 0 bases and J gave up 0 bases, with 8 bases separating them. CDR3 length: 15 amino acids. The CDR3 DNA sequence: TGTGCCAGCAGTTACTCAGGACACCTGAACACTGAAGCTTTCTTT. Residues: CASSYSGHLNTEAFF.

The V call is TRBV18, the J call TRBJ2-1; no clear D gene. Germline-derived CDR1 and CDR2 are KGHSH and LQKENI. The CDR3 totals 13 residues. The V end lost 2 bases, the J end lost 3 bases, and 5 bases lay between the germline ends. CDR3 amino acids: CASSPNNYNEQFF. CDR3 DNA sequence: TGTGCCAGCTCACCAAACAACTACAATGAGCAGTTCTTC.

This clone has a handful of counts. Written as DNA, the CDR3 is TGTGCCAGCAGCTTAAGGGGGGGATCCTACAATGAGCAGTTCTTC. It specifies CASSLRGGSYNEQFF. The chain uses TRBV7-9 and TRBJ2-1; weak D call: TRBD2 (7 bases). Deletions cut 2 bases from V and 1 base from J, with 9 bases between. The CDR3 totals 15 residues. Germline V gene sequence: CDR1 SEHNR, CDR2 FQNEAQ (reference sequence).

The chain carries TRBV30 and TRBJ1-5; unclear D gene. Per germline, CDR1 GTSNPN and CDR2 SVGIG (reference sequence). The CDR3 extends over 15 amino acids. Trimming cost V 0 bases and J 2 bases, with 11 bases left between them. This chain's CDR3 is CAWSVRGDGNQPQHF. In DNA form, the CDR3 reads TGTGCCTGGAGTGTACGGGGAGATGGCAATCAGCCCCAGCATTTT.

The V and J genes are TRBV29-1 and TRBJ2-3, with D perhaps matching TRBD1 (5 bases). Deletions cut 4 bases from V and 0 bases from J, with 11 bases between. The germline V gene has CDR1 SQVTM and CDR2 ANQGSEA. The CDR3 extends over 14 amino acids. The CDR3 DNA sequence: TGCAGCGTTGTTTTCACAGGCAGCACAGATACGCAGTATTTT. As protein: CSVVFTGSTDTQYF.

The chain has TRBV5-4 and TRBJ1-6; possible D gene TRBD1, 6 bases. Trimming shortened V by 6 bases and J by 6 bases, and 13 bases separated the two germline ends. The CDR3 sequence is 14 residues long. Germline loops: CDR1 SGHNT, CDR2 YYREEE (reference sequence). CDR3 region: CASTNRAGNSPLHF. The CDR3 DNA is TGTGCCAGCACCAACAGGGCTGGTAATTCACCCCTCCACTTT.

In its sample, this clone was seen once. The rearrangement joins TRBV4-3 to TRBJ2-3; D possibly corresponds to TRBD2 (7 bases). The germline V gene encodes CDR1 LGHNA and CDR2 YSLEER. Trimming removed 3 bases from V and 6 bases from J, with 16 bases in between. The CDR3 runs to 15 residues. The CDR3 loop reads CASSQGGGRGDTQYF. The CDR3 nucleotides are TGCGCCAGCAGCCAGGGGGGCGGGAGAGGTGATACGCAGTATTTT.

Judged by abundance, this clone is medium-sized (0.01 to 0.1%). The chain employs TRBV7-9 and TRBJ2-1; unclear D gene. The CDR3 consists of 11 residues. CDR1 and CDR2 from the germline V gene are SEHNR and FQNEAQ (reference sequence). Trimming pared 2 bases from V and 7 bases from J, leaving 3 bases between. The CDR3, as DNA: TGTGCCAGCAGCTTACAGAATGAGCAGTTCTTC. Encoded protein: CASSLQNEQFF.

The chain joins TRBV6-5 to TRBJ2-5; D perhaps matches TRBD2 (6 bases). V lost 2 bases and J 5 bases, leaving 12 bases between the germline ends. This CDR3 is 14 amino acids long. CDR1 is MNHEY, CDR2 SVGAGI, per germline. Written as DNA, the CDR3 is TGTGCCAGCAGTTACATAGCGGCAGTGGAGACCCAGTACTTC. Its translation is CASSYIAAVETQYF.